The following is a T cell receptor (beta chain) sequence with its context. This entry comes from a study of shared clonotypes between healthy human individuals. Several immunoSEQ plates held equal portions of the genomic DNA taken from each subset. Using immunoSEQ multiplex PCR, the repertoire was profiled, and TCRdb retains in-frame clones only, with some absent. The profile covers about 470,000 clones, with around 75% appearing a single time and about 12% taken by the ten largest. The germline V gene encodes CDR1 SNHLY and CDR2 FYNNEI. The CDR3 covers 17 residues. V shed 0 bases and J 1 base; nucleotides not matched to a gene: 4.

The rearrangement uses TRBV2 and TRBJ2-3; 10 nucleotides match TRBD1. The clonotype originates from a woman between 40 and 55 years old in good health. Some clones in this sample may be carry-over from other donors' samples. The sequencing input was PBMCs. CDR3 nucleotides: TGTGCCAGCAGTGAAGCGGGGACAGGGGCCGGCACAGATACGCAGTATTTT. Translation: CASSEAGTGAGTDTQYF.